Presented here are 16 T cell receptor beta chains from one specimen sequenced in a study of CD8 T cells in ankylosing spondylitis. One entry per CDR3 protein results from TCRdb running MiXCR on the 5' RACE reads. Of approximately 130,000 distinct CDR3 sequences in the sample, roughly 8.8% are singletons; the top ten hold approximately 3.6%. Source material: blood, either unsorted or a sorted T cell fraction (not recorded which). The receptors derive from a male donor with ankylosing spondylitis or in good health (not recorded which).

The chain uses TRBV11-3 and TRBJ2-5; D call uncertain. CDR3 size: 13 residues. Germline V CDR1 and CDR2: SGHNT, YENEEA. The ends were cut back, 4 bases at V and 5 bases at J, with 11 bases in the middle. The CDR3 loop reads CASSSRRGETQYF. CDR3 DNA: TGTGCCAGCAGCTCCAGGAGAGGCGAGACCCAGTACTTC.

This clonotype was seen many times. The V and J genes are TRBV20-1 and TRBJ1-1; D is perhaps TRBD1 (5 bases). CDR1 and CDR2 (germline): DFQATT, SNEGSKA (reference sequence). V was clipped by 5 bases and J by 5 bases, with 18 bases between them. The CDR3 runs to 14 residues. CDR3 protein: CSADPGVYGTEAFF. DNA for the CDR3: TGCAGTGCTGATCCGGGGGTGTACGGGACTGAAGCTTTCTTT.

This clonotype came up a few times. V and J are TRBV24-1 and TRBJ2-3; 9 nucleotides match TRBD2. Germline CDR1 is KGHDR and CDR2 is SFDVKD. CDR3 length: 16 residues. J gave up 0 bases and V 3 bases, and 3 bases lay outside the gene matches. The CDR3 DNA reads as TGTGCCACCAGTGATCCAACTAGCGGGAGCACAGATACGCAGTATTTT. Translating it yields CATSDPTSGSTDTQYF.

At least ten counts were recorded for this clonotype. The chain has TRBV15 and TRBJ1-5; D is uncertain. CDR3 length: 13 residues. V was trimmed by 1 base and J by 3 bases, leaving 4 bases between them. From germline, CDR1 is LNHNV and CDR2 YYDKDF (reference sequence). CDR3 loop: CATSRGPNQPQHF. The CDR3 nucleotides read TGTGCCACCAGCAGAGGCCCCAATCAGCCCCAGCATTTT.

This clonotype showed up many times. V usage is TRBV9 and J usage is TRBJ2-3; 12 positions match TRBD2. The CDR3 consists of 16 residues. The J segment lost 4 bases and the V segment lost 4 bases, leaving 7 bases of the junction unmatched. Looked up from germline, CDR1 is SGDLS and CDR2 is YYNGEE. The CDR3 sequence is CASSPRTSGIADTQYF. The CDR3 DNA is TGTGCCAGCAGCCCTAGGACTAGCGGGATCGCAGATACGCAGTATTTT.

Ten or more counts support this clonotype. The V gene is TRBV28, the J gene TRBJ2-7; 11 bases are a match to TRBD2. The CDR3 covers 15 residues. In germline, CDR1 is MDHEN, CDR2 SYDVKM. J was trimmed by 4 bases and V by 6 bases; bases with no gene match: 8. CDR3 DNA: TGTGCCAGCAGCCTAAGACTAGCGGGAACGTACGAGCAGTACTTC. Protein sequence: CASSLRLAGTYEQYF. The variable domain in full, with the rest retrieved from reference TRBV28 and TRBJ2-7, is DVKVTQSSRYLVKRTGEKVFLECVQDMDHENMFWYRQDPGLGLRLIYFSYDVKMKEKGDIPEGYSVSREKKERFSLILESASTNQTSMYLCASSLRLAGTYEQYFGPGTRLTVT.

Only a few counts were recorded for this clonotype. The V gene is TRBV2, the J gene TRBJ2-1; 9 bases map to TRBD2. This CDR3 contains 15 residues. In germline, CDR1 is SNHLY, CDR2 FYNNEI. The V and J ends lost 3 bases and 3 bases, in that order; junction bases with no gene match: 3. CDR3 in amino acids: CASSEELAGYNEQFF. The DNA for the CDR3 is TGTGCCAGCAGTGAGGAACTAGCGGGCTACAATGAGCAGTTCTTC.

This clonotype was observed many times. The chain uses TRBV7-8 and TRBJ2-1; D is unresolved. Trimming cost V 5 bases and J 6 bases, with 11 bases left between them. This CDR3 has 13 amino acids. CDR1 is SGHVS and CDR2 is FQNEAQ in the germline V gene. CDR3 DNA: TGTGCCAGCAGCCCCGGGCCCGTCAATGAGCAGTTCTTC. Its protein is CASSPGPVNEQFF.

This clonotype was observed a handful of times. This chain connects TRBV5-1 to TRBJ2-6, with 7 nucleotides matching TRBD2. Per the germline V gene, CDR1 is SGHRS and CDR2 is YFSETQ. Trimming at V came to 1 base and at J to 4 bases, leaving 2 bases not matched to a gene. CDR3 length: 15 amino acids. CDR3 sequence: CASSLSGAGANVLTF. The CDR3 region has the DNA TGCGCCAGCAGCTTGAGCGGGGCAGGGGCCAACGTCCTGACTTTC.

This clonotype was picked up a small number of times. This chain joins TRBV7-2 and TRBJ2-1, with TRBD2 as a possible D gene (5 bases). This CDR3 spans 17 amino acids. Germline CDR1 is SGHTA and CDR2 is FQGNSA. With 0 bases removed from V and 5 bases from J, the gap between germline ends came to 17 bases. The CDR3 is CASSLARFRAGHNEQFF. CDR3 in DNA: TGTGCCAGCAGCTTAGCGCGATTCCGGGCGGGTCACAATGAGCAGTTCTTC. Complete variable domain (other parts from reference TRBV7-2 and TRBJ2-1): GAGVSQSPSNKVTEKGKDVELRCDPISGHTALYWYRQSLGQGLEFLIYFQGNSAPDKSGLPSDRFSAERTGGSVSTLTIQRTQQEDSAVYLCASSLARFRAGHNEQFFGPGTRLTVL.

About this clonotype itself: A much larger clone sits a single nucleotide away, making a read error possible. The chain is built from TRBV6-1 and TRBJ2-7; either TRBD1 or TRBD2 may fit D (5 bases each). CDR1 is MNHNS, CDR2 SASEGT, per germline. Trimming shortened V by 7 bases and J by 2 bases, and 18 bases separated the two germline ends. The CDR3 extends over 15 amino acids. In nucleotides, the CDR3 is TGTGCCAGCACCCCCGAGGGGCACGCGACCTACGAGCAGTACTTC. It translates to CASTPEGHATYEQYF.

This rearrangement joins TRBV7-2 to TRBJ2-2; D gene uncertain. CDR3 length equals 15 residues. V dropped 1 base and J dropped 4 bases, with 10 bases sitting between them. Per the germline V gene, CDR1 is SGHTA and CDR2 is FQGNSA. The CDR3 DNA reads as TGTGCCAGCAGCTTAGTGGCCAGTGCCACCGGGGAGCTGTTTTTT. This translates into CASSLVASATGELFF.

This clonotype was observed many times. This chain uses TRBV5-1 with TRBJ1-4; D gene ambiguous. V shed 1 base and J shed 5 bases, with 9 bases lying between them. This CDR3 is 14 amino acids long. The germline gives CDR1 SGHRS, CDR2 YFSETQ. The CDR3 bases are TGCGCCAGCAGCTTGAGAGGGTTAAATGAAAAACTGTTTTTT. Residues: CASSLRGLNEKLFF.

The table lists this clonotype with many counts. V gene TRBV10-3 combines with J gene TRBJ2-1; 8 bases map to TRBD2. The CDR3 runs 14 residues. Germline V gene lookup returns CDR1 ENHRY and CDR2 SYGVKD. The junction had 2 bases not matched to a gene; V was cut back by 7 bases and J by 0 bases. The CDR3 DNA follows: TGTGCCATCAAACTAGCGGACTCCTACAATGAGCAGTTCTTC. It encodes CAIKLADSYNEQFF.

Many counts were recorded for this clonotype. The rearrangement uses TRBV29-1 and TRBJ2-3; D is unresolved. Trimming stripped 5 bases from V and 3 bases from J, with 9 bases between. Looked up from germline, CDR1 is SQVTM and CDR2 is ANQGSEA. The CDR3 length is 12 residues. CDR3 amino acids: CSVSQVTDTQYF. In nucleotides, the CDR3 is TGCAGCGTTTCGCAGGTGACAGATACGCAGTATTTT.

The chain recombines TRBV27 with TRBJ2-3; the match to TRBD2 covers 8 bases. CDR1 is MNHEY, CDR2 SMNVEV, per germline (reference sequence). J lost 4 bases, V lost 0 bases, and 6 bases had no gene match. The CDR3 length is 16 residues. In DNA, the CDR3 is TGTGCCAGCAGTTTATCGTCGGGACTAGTGGCAGATACGCAGTATTTT. The encoded protein is CASSLSSGLVADTQYF.